Sequencing of this T cell receptor (beta chain) was carried out in a study of PD-1 blockade in classical Hodgkin lymphoma. Whole-study results and caveats: Diminished baseline TCR diversity has been reported in newly diagnosed patients relative to healthy donors.

Germline V gene sequence: CDR1 MNHEY, CDR2 SMNVEV (reference sequence). CDR3 size: 15 residues. With 2 bases removed from V and 6 bases from J, the gap between germline ends came to 14 bases. Time point indicated: newly diagnosed, previously untreated cHL patient sample. The method was immunoSEQ multiplex PCR; TCRdb's version includes in-frame clones alone and lacks a portion of them. The table has approximately 47,000 clones, about nine tenths seen once; the top ten hold under 5%. Details on this clone: The antigen is unknown.

This chain connects TRBV27 to TRBJ2-1; a possible D gene is TRBD1 (6 bases). What was sequenced was peripheral blood mononuclear cells (PBMCs). The origin of this receptor is a human donor with classical Hodgkin lymphoma. This CDR3 reads CASSLGGLGGNEQFF. The CDR3 DNA reads as TGTGCCAGCAGTTTAGGGGGCCTCGGCGGCAATGAGCAGTTCTTC.